The clone carrying this TCR beta chain was seen a handful of times. The antigen remains unidentified. RNA transcripts gave rise to amplified TCR beta CDR3 regions. The HTBI primer set served for first-round RT-PCR of the TCR CDR3. TCRdb recomputed calls from the multiplex PCR reads with MiXCR, one row per CDR3 protein. The profile shows fewer than 650,000 distinct CDR3 sequences, 14% of them singletons. These data originate in a study of T cells in Graves' hyperthyroidism and ophthalmopathy. Findings of the study overall: Most thyroid-expanded clonotypes above 0.001 were also found in blood.

Germline-derived CDR1 and CDR2 are DFQATT and SNEGSKA (reference sequence). V was pared by 2 bases and J by 2 bases, with 7 bases between. The CDR3 is 13 residues long. This TCR derives from a woman between 40 and 50 years old with Graves' hyperthyroidism. The chain has TRBV20-1 and TRBJ2-1, with no clear D. Sample: blood. The CDR3 sequence: CSARQDTYNEQFF. In DNA form, the CDR3 reads TGCAGTGCTAGACAGGATACCTACAATGAGCAGTTCTTC.